Sequencing of this T cell receptor beta chain was carried out in a study of a mutant IDH1 vaccine in newly diagnosed glioma. V lost 5 bases and J lost 4, with 14 bases in between. Germline V CDR1 and CDR2: SGHTA, FQGNSA. The CDR3 runs to 14 residues. Notes on this clone: Its antigen remains unidentified.

This sample's time point: week 35, safety follow-up. Each vaccine dose was 300 ug of mutant IDH1 20-mer peptide, with topical imiquimod. TCRdb keeps only in-frame clones here, not all; method: immunoSEQ multiplex PCR. Seen here are more than 35,000 clones, 80% to 85% observed once, and the top ten hold approximately 4.7%. This chain joins TRBV7-2 and TRBJ1-1; D perhaps matches TRBD1 (6 bases). The source is a woman aged 40-49 years with glioma. Some clones in this sample may be carry-over from other donors' samples. This specimen was PBMCs, taken from a glioma patient whose treatment included an IDH1 peptide vaccine. CDR3 protein: CASSPPRGSTEAFF. CDR3 coding DNA: TGTGCCAGCAGCCCGCCAAGGGGGTCCACTGAAGCTTTCTTT.